One and the same sample provided the 26 T cell receptor beta chains below, sequenced in a study of T cells in Graves' hyperthyroidism and ophthalmopathy. There were TCR beta CDR3 regions amplified from RNA transcripts. TCR CDR3 underwent first-round RT-PCR with the HTBI primer set. TCRdb re-analysed the multiplex PCR reads in MiXCR, keeping a single row per CDR3 protein. The table shows around 620,000 distinct CDR3 sequences, with 35% to 55% occurring only once. Sequencing used peripheral blood or thyroid tissue (not recorded which). These receptors were collected from an adult woman with Graves' disease, either hyperthyroidism or ophthalmopathy (not recorded which).

Comments on this clonotype: Because the CDR3's place on the DNA is in doubt, the DNA is left out and the CDR3 is given as listed by TCRdb. The chain joins TRBV2 to TRBJ1-2. CDR1 and CDR2 (germline): SNHLY, FYNNEI. The CDR3 is 13 residues long, counting both termini. CDR3 protein: CASSERVDYGCTF.

The chain combines TRBV29-1 with TRBJ2-2; 7 positions agree with TRBD1. The CDR3 contains 12 residues. The trim removed 5 bases at V and 7 bases at J, leaving 4 bases unmatched. Per germline, CDR1 SQVTM and CDR2 ANQGSEA. The chain's CDR3 is CSVQDRIGELFF. In DNA, the CDR3 is TGCAGCGTTCAGGACAGGATCGGGGAGCTGTTTTTT.

The sample holds a few counts of this clonotype. The chain has TRBV10-3 and TRBJ2-7; 10 positions agree with TRBD1. J gave up 9 bases and V 2 bases, and 4 bases lay outside the gene matches. Germline loops: CDR1 ENHRY, CDR2 SYGVKD. This CDR3 region has 13 residues. CDR3 sequence (DNA): TGTGCCATCAGTGAGGGGGACAGGGGCGGGCAGTACTTC. It encodes CAISEGDRGGQYF.

In nucleotides, the CDR3 is TGTGCCACCAGTGATCCATCACAAGCAGAGACCCAGTACTTC. Translating it yields CATSDPSQAETQYF. V usage is TRBV24-1 and J usage is TRBJ2-5; D unresolved. Germline CDR1 reads KGHDR; CDR2 reads SFDVKD. The CDR3 is 14 amino acids. Trimming cost V 3 bases and J 4 bases, with 11 bases left between them.

This clonotype was recorded at least ten times. This chain links TRBV2 with TRBJ1-6; D is ambiguous. Trimming removed 3 bases from V and 12 bases from J, with 6 bases in between. The CDR3 is 11 residues long. Germline V lookup: CDR1 SNHLY, CDR2 FYNNEI. CDR3 in DNA: TGTGCCAGCAGTGATTTTGAACCCCTCCACTTT. This encodes CASSDFEPLHF.

In this sample, this clonotype turned up many times. The genes are TRBV7-3 and TRBJ1-1; the D gene is possibly TRBD1 (5 bases). Trimming removed 2 bases at V and 5 bases at J, with 15 bases between. Looked up from germline, CDR1 is SGHTA and CDR2 is FQGTGA. The CDR3 is made up of 15 amino acids. The CDR3 sequence: CASSLVGGSRTEAFF. The CDR3 DNA is TGTGCCAGCAGCTTAGTCGGGGGGTCTAGGACTGAAGCTTTCTTT. The variable domain in full, completed from reference TRBV7-3 and TRBJ1-1, reads GAGVSQTPSNKVTEKGKYVELRCDPISGHTALYWYRQSLGQGPEFLIYFQGTGAADDSGLPNDRFFAVRPEGSVSTLKIQRTERGDSAVYLCASSLVGGSRTEAFFGQGTRLTVV.

The rearrangement uses TRBV10-3 and TRBJ1-3, with unresolved D. The CDR3 sequence is 16 residues long. CDR1 and CDR2 (germline): ENHRY, SYGVKD. The V gene lost 3 bases and the J gene lost 0 bases, with 12 bases spanning the gap. CDR3 nucleotides: TGTGCCATCAGTGATTCCCTCGGACGCTCTGGAAACACCATATATTTT. It translates to CAISDSLGRSGNTIYF.

This clonotype was counted ten times or more. V and J are TRBV4-1 and TRBJ1-3; weak D call: TRBD1 (5 bases). The germline V gene encodes CDR1 MGHRA and CDR2 YSYEKL. Deletions cut 1 base from V and 0 bases from J, with 7 bases between. The CDR3 is 15 residues long. The CDR3 nucleotides are TGCGCCAGCAGCCAAGGTGACAGCTCTGGAAACACCATATATTTT. It encodes CASSQGDSSGNTIYF.

Here the CDR3 DNA reads TGTGCCAGCAGCTTAGGAAGTTGGCGGGAGGGCCTCCAAGAGACCCAGTACTTC. Translation: CASSLGSWREGLQETQYF. This sequence joins TRBV7-9 and TRBJ2-5; TRBD2 matches at 9 bases. This CDR3 is built from 18 residues. Germline V gene sequence: CDR1 SEHNR, CDR2 FQNEAQ (reference sequence). V shed 1 base and J 1 base; nucleotides not matched to a gene: 10.

This clonotype was recorded at least ten times. The CDR3 loop is CSASGTYNEKLFF. The CDR3 nucleotides are TGCAGTGCTAGCGGGACCTATAATGAAAAACTGTTTTTT. The rearrangement uses TRBV20-1 and TRBJ1-4, with D possibly matching TRBD1 (5 bases). This CDR3 comprises 13 residues. Trimming removed 3 bases from V and 4 bases from J, with 9 bases in between. Germline V gene sequence: CDR1 DFQATT, CDR2 SNEGSKA (reference sequence).

The V and J genes are TRBV2 and TRBJ2-5; perhaps TRBD1 as D (6 bases). V was clipped by 10 bases and J by 10 bases, with 13 bases between them. The CDR3 length is 10 residues. CDR1 and CDR2 from the germline V gene are SNHLY and FYNNEI. CDR3: CATQRQVQYF. CDR3 in DNA: TGTGCCACCCAAAGACAGGTCCAGTACTTC.

This clonotype was counted at least ten times. The chain links TRBV20-1 to TRBJ2-6, with D perhaps assigned TRBD1 or TRBD2 (5 bases each). V was trimmed by 5 bases and J by 2 bases, leaving 13 bases between them. The CDR3 contains 15 residues. Germline V CDR1 and CDR2: DFQATT, SNEGSKA (reference sequence). Here the CDR3 reads CSASERGAGANVLTF. DNA for the CDR3: TGCAGTGCTTCTGAACGAGGGGCTGGGGCCAACGTCCTGACTTTC.

This clonotype appeared many times. CDR3 region: CASSQGPAGATGELFF. In nucleotides, the CDR3 is TGCGCCAGCAGCCAAGGCCCAGCGGGAGCCACCGGGGAGCTGTTTTTT. The V call is TRBV4-1, the J call TRBJ2-2, with 8 bases matching TRBD2. Germline lookup yields CDR1 MGHRA and CDR2 YSYEKL. The CDR3 spans 16 residues. V gave up 1 base and J gave up 4 bases; unmatched junction bases: 5.

With respect to this clonotype: Without the conserved terminal phenylalanine or tryptophan, this CDR3 likely stems from a read error. Because the CDR3's place on the DNA is in doubt, the DNA is left out and the CDR3 is given as listed by TCRdb. The V gene is TRBV10-3, the J gene TRBJ1-2. Counting both end residues, the CDR3 totals 8 amino acids. The germline V gene encodes CDR1 ENHRY and CDR2 SYGVKD. The CDR3 loop is CAISESGN.

The chain uses TRBV25-1 and TRBJ1-1; no clear D gene. Trimming pared 6 bases from V and 0 bases from J, leaving 11 bases between. The CDR3 contains 14 residues. The germline CDR1 and CDR2 sequences are MGHDK and SYGVNS. The DNA of the CDR3 is TGTGCCAGCAGCGGAGCTCAGTTGAACACTGAAGCTTTCTTT. Amino acids: CASSGAQLNTEAFF.

This chain joins TRBV29-1 and TRBJ2-5; 9 nucleotides align to TRBD1. The CDR3 is 12 residues long. The V and J ends lost 7 bases and 3 bases, in that order; junction bases with no gene match: 3. Germline V gene data show CDR1 as SQVTM and CDR2 as ANQGSEA. As DNA, the CDR3 is TGCAGCGCTGGACAGGGGAAAGAGACCCAGTACTTC. It encodes CSAGQGKETQYF.

This sequence joins TRBV10-2 and TRBJ1-2; D unresolved. The CDR3 is 14 amino acids. The germline gives CDR1 WSHSY, CDR2 SAAADI. The germline V and J ends were trimmed by 0 bases and 6 bases, with 11 bases remaining between them. CDR3 coding DNA: TGCGCCAGCAGTGAGTCCAGACTGGCCAATGGCTACACCTTC. Its translation: CASSESRLANGYTF.

This clonotype was seen ten or more times. This chain uses TRBV11-2 with TRBJ2-5, with 9 bases that match TRBD2. V dropped 2 bases and J dropped 5; count of bases not matched to a gene: 9. The V gene's germline CDR1 is SGHAT and CDR2 FQNNGV. This CDR3 is built from 16 residues. Here the CDR3 reads CASSLPLAGVEETQYF. Written as DNA, the CDR3 is TGTGCCAGCAGCTTACCCTTAGCGGGAGTCGAGGAGACCCAGTACTTC.

The rearrangement links TRBV7-9 to TRBJ1-1; possible D gene TRBD1, 6 bases. In germline, CDR1 is SEHNR, CDR2 FQNEAQ (reference sequence). Deletions cut 7 bases from V and 2 bases from J, with 17 bases between. The CDR3 sequence is 15 residues long. The CDR3 here is CASTPEGGSNTEAFF. The CDR3 nucleotides are TGTGCCAGCACTCCTGAAGGGGGATCAAACACTGAAGCTTTCTTT.

Ten or more counts support this clonotype. The J gene is TRBJ1-5, the V gene TRBV20-1; D is ambiguous. In germline, CDR1 is DFQATT, CDR2 SNEGSKA (reference sequence). V lost 6 bases, J lost 2 bases, and 14 bases lay in between. The CDR3 loop spans 14 amino acids. The CDR3 protein is CSASTRLGNQPQHF. CDR3 DNA sequence: TGCAGTGCCAGTACAAGGTTGGGCAATCAGCCCCAGCATTTT.

This clonotype was counted once. The chain recombines TRBV7-9 with TRBJ1-2; 8 bases agree with TRBD1. Germline values: CDR1 SEHNR, CDR2 FQNEAQ (reference sequence). This CDR3 spans 15 amino acids. With V trimmed by 5 bases and J by 3 bases, 8 bases remained unmatched. The CDR3 is CASSPLDRVDYGYTF. The CDR3 DNA reads as TGTGCCAGCAGCCCCCTGGACAGGGTGGACTATGGCTACACCTTC.

This clonotype was seen once. The chain has TRBV29-1 and TRBJ2-5; 14 bases match TRBD2. The CDR3 runs 17 residues. The germline V gene has CDR1 SQVTM and CDR2 ANQGSEA. Germline trimming cut 7 bases from V and 5 bases from J; bases unmatched to any gene: 15. The CDR3 loop is CSATRSGLAGAVETQYF. The CDR3 DNA sequence: TGCAGCGCGACAAGATCGGGACTAGCGGGAGCAGTGGAGACCCAGTACTTC.

Ten or more counts support this clonotype. The chain links TRBV2 to TRBJ1-1; possibly TRBD1 for D (5 bases). V lost 6 bases and J 5 bases, leaving 13 bases between the germline ends. The CDR3 length is 13 residues. The germline gives CDR1 SNHLY, CDR2 FYNNEI. The CDR3 DNA follows: TGTGCCAGCAGCCGAGGGGTGGGGACTGAAGCTTTCTTT. Residues: CASSRGVGTEAFF.

The chain carries TRBV2 and TRBJ1-2; TRBD1 might be the D (6 bases). This CDR3 comprises 13 residues. Germline values: CDR1 SNHLY, CDR2 FYNNEI. The V end lost 7 bases, the J end lost 8 bases, and 17 bases lay between the germline ends. CDR3 nucleotides: TGTGCCAGCAAGGACAGTCCCTCCGCGGGCTACACCTTC. Its protein is CASKDSPSAGYTF.

The chain is built from TRBV20-1 and TRBJ1-6; no clear D gene. The CDR3 loop spans 14 amino acids. Trimming removed 6 bases at V and 10 bases at J, with 19 bases between. In germline, CDR1 is DFQATT, CDR2 SNEGSKA (reference sequence). In nucleotides, the CDR3 is TGCAGTGCCCAAACCCGTTCGGCTGAGTCACCCCTCCACTTT. Amino acids: CSAQTRSAESPLHF.

There are many counts of this clonotype. The chain combines TRBV5-1 with TRBJ1-4, with a weak D call TRBD1 (6 bases). V was pared by 4 bases and J by 4 bases, with 11 bases between. This CDR3 has 14 amino acids. Germline CDR1 reads SGHRS; CDR2 reads YFSETQ. As DNA, the CDR3 is TGCGCCAGCAGCCCCGGGACAAGTAATGAAAAACTGTTTTTT. Protein sequence: CASSPGTSNEKLFF. Filled out from reference TRBV5-1 and TRBJ1-4, the complete variable domain reads KAGVTQTPRYLIKTRGQQVTLSCSPISGHRSVSWYQQTPGQGLQFLFEYFSETQRNKGNFPGRFSGRQFSNSRSEMNVSTLELGDSALYLCASSPGTSNEKLFFGSGTQLSVL.